This T cell receptor beta chain was obtained from a study of blood T cell repertoires in COVID-19. The protocol was immunoSEQ multiplex PCR, while the TCRdb copy is restricted to in-frame clones and leaves out a portion. The table lists about 150,000 clones, 80% to 90% of them singletons. This study enrolled people aged about 18 to 100 from roughly 22 US geographic areas. Germline V gives CDR1 SNHLY, CDR2 FYNNEI. V lost 7 bases and J lost 4, with 13 bases in between. CDR3 length equals 13 residues. The sequenced sample consisted of PBMCs or T cells enriched from blood (not recorded which). This TCR was recovered from a man aged 50 to 60 who had recovered from COVID-19. The chain employs TRBV2 and TRBJ1-1; no reliable D call. This CDR3 is CASTKVGGTEAFF. CDR3 nucleotide sequence: TGTGCCAGCACCAAGGTTGGCGGCACTGAAGCTTTCTTT.